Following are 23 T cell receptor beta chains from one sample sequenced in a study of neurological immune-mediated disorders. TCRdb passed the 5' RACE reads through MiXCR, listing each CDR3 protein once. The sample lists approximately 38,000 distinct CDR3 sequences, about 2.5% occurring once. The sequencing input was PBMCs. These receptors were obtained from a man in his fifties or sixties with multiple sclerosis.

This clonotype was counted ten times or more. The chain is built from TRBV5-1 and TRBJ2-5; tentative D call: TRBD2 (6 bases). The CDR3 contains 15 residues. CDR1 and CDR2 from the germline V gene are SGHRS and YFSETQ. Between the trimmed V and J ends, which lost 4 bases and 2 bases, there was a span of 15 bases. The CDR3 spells CASSPAGFDQETQYF. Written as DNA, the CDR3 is TGCGCCAGCAGCCCGGCGGGGTTCGATCAAGAGACCCAGTACTTC. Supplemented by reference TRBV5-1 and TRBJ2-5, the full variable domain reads KAGVTQTPRYLIKTRGQQVTLSCSPISGHRSVSWYQQTPGQGLQFLFEYFSETQRNKGNFPGRFSGRQFSNSRSEMNVSTLELGDSALYLCASSPAGFDQETQYFGPGTRLLVL.

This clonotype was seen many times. CDR3 DNA sequence: TGTGCCAGCAGCTCCTACGCGGGGGGGCACACCGGGGAGCTGTTTTTT. Translated: CASSSYAGGHTGELFF. The V and J genes are TRBV7-2 and TRBJ2-2, with TRBD2 matching 9 bases. Germline V gives CDR1 SGHTA, CDR2 FQGNSA. The CDR3 length is 16 residues. V was pared by 4 bases and J by 3 bases, with 6 bases of the junction left unmatched.

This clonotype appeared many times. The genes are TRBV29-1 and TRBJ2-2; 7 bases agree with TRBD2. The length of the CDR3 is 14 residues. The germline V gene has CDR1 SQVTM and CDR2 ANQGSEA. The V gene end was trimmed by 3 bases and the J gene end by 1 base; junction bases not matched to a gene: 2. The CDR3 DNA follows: TGCAGCGTTGACGCTAGCGGGAACACCGGGGAGCTGTTTTTT. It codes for CSVDASGNTGELFF.

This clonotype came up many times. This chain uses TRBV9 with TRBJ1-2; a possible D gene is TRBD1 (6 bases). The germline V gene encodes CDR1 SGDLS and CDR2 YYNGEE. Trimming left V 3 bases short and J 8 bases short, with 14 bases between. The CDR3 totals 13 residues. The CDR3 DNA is TGTGCCAGCAGCGAGGGATCAGGGGTCGGCTACACCTTC. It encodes CASSEGSGVGYTF.

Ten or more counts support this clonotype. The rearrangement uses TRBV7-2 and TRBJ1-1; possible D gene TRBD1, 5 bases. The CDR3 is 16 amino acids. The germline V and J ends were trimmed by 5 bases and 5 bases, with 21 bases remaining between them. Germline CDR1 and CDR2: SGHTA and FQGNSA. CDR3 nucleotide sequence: TGTGCCAGCAGCGCTGACAGTCCTTCGGCAGGGACTGAAGCTTTCTTT. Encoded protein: CASSADSPSAGTEAFF.

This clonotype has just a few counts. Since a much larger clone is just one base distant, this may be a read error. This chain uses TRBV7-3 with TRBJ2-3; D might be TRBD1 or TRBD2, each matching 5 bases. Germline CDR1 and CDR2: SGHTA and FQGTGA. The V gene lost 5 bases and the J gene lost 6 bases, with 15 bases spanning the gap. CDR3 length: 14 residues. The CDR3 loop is CASSPSRGDDTQYF. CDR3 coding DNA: TGTGCCAGCAGCCCATCTAGAGGGGATGATACGCAGTATTTT.

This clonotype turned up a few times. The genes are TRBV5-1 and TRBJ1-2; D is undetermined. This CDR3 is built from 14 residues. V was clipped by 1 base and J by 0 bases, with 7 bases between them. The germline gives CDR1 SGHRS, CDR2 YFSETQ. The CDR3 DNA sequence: TGCGCCAGCAGCTTGATCGGAACTAACTATGGCTACACCTTC. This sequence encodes CASSLIGTNYGYTF.

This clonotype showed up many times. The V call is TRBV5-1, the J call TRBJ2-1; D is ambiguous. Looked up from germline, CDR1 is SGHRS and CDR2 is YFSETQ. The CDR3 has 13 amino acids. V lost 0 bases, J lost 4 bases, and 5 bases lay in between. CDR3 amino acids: CASSLATYNEQFF. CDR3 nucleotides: TGCGCCAGCAGCTTGGCCACGTACAATGAGCAGTTCTTC.

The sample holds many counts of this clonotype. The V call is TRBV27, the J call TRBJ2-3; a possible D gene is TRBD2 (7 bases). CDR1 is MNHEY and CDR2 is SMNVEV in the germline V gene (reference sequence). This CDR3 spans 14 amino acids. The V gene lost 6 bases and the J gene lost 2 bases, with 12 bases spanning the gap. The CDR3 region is CASSLGGPTDTQYF. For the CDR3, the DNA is TGTGCCAGCAGCCTCGGGGGGCCCACAGATACGCAGTATTTT.

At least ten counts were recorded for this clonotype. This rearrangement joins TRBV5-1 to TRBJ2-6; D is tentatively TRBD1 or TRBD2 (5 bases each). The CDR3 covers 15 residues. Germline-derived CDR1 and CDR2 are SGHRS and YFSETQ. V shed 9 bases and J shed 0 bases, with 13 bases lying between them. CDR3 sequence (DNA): TGCGCCACAACTAGAGGGGACTCTGGGGCCAACGTCCTGACTTTC. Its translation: CATTRGDSGANVLTF.

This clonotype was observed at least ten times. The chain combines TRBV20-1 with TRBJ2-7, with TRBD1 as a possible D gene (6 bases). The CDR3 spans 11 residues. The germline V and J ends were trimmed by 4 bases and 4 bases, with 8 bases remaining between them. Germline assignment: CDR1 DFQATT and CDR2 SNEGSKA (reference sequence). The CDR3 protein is CSAKTGYEQYF. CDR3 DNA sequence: TGCAGTGCTAAAACAGGGTACGAGCAGTACTTC.

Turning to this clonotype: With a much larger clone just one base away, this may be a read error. The CDR3 nucleotides read TGCGCCAGCAGCTCTCAGGGGAACCAAGAGCCCCAGTACTTC. This translates into CASSSQGNQEPQYF. The chain links TRBV5-1 to TRBJ2-5; TRBD1 might be the D (6 bases). The CDR3 totals 14 residues. Germline-derived CDR1 and CDR2 are SGHRS and YFSETQ.

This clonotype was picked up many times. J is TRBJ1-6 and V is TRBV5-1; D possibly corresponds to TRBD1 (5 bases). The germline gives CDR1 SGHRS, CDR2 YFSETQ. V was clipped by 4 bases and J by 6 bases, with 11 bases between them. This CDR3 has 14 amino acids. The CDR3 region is CASSRAGTNSPLHF. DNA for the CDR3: TGCGCCAGCAGCCGGGCTGGGACTAATTCACCCCTCCACTTT.

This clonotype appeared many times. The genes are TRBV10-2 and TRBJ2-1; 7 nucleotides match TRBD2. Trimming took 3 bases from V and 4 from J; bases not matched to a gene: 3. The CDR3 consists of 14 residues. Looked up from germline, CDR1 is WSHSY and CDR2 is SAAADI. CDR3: CASSEVGGYNEQFF. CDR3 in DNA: TGCGCCAGCAGTGAAGTGGGGGGGTACAATGAGCAGTTCTTC.

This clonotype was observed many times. The CDR3 protein is CASSAPGWPGSYNEQFF. Here the CDR3 DNA reads TGTGCCAGCAGTGCCCCGGGCTGGCCAGGCTCCTACAATGAGCAGTTCTTC. V and J are TRBV6-5 and TRBJ2-1; D is undetermined. Germline-derived CDR1 and CDR2 are MNHEY and SVGAGI. Trimming left V 5 bases short and J 0 bases short, with 17 bases between. CDR3 length: 17 amino acids.

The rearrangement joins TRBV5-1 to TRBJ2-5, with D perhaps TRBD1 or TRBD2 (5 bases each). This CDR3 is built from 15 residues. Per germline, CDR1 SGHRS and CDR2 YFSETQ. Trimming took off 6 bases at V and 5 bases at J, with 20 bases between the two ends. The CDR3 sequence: CASTPSPGRIETQYF. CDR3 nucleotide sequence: TGCGCCAGCACACCATCTCCGGGGCGCATCGAGACCCAGTACTTC.

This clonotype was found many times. CDR3 residues: CSARWGESTDTQYF. CDR3 coding DNA: TGCAGTGCTAGGTGGGGGGAAAGCACAGATACGCAGTATTTT. The V call is TRBV20-1, the J call TRBJ2-3; D perhaps matches TRBD2 (6 bases). V was trimmed by 3 bases and J by 0 bases, leaving 10 bases between them. Germline lookup yields CDR1 DFQATT and CDR2 SNEGSKA (reference sequence). The CDR3 consists of 14 residues.

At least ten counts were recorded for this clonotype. The CDR3 nucleotides read TGTGCCAGCAGCCCATCTGGGGGGGGAAACACAGATACGCAGTATTTT. Protein: CASSPSGGGNTDTQYF. The chain couples TRBV7-2 to TRBJ2-3; 7 nucleotides align to TRBD2. The germline V gene encodes CDR1 SGHTA and CDR2 FQGNSA. J lost 2 bases, V lost 5 bases, and 10 bases had no gene match. The CDR3 totals 16 residues.

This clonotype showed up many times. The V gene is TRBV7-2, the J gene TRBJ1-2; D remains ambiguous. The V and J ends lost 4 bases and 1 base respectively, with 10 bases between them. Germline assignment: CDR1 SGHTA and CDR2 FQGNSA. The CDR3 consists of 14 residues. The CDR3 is CASSSTNLNYGYTF. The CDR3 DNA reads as TGTGCCAGCAGCTCCACAAACCTTAACTATGGCTACACCTTC.

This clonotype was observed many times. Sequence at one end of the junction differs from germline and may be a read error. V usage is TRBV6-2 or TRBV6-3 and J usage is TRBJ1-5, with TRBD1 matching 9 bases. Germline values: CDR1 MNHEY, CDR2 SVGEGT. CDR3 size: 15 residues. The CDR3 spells CASSVLSDRGQPQNF. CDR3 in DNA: TGTGCCAGCAGTGTCCTATCGGACAGGGGTCAGCCCCAGAATTTT.

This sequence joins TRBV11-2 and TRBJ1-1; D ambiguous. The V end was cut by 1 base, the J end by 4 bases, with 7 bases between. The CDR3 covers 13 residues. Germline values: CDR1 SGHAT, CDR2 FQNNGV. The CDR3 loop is CASSLGKATEAFF. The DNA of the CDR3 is TGTGCCAGCAGCTTAGGAAAGGCCACTGAAGCTTTCTTT.

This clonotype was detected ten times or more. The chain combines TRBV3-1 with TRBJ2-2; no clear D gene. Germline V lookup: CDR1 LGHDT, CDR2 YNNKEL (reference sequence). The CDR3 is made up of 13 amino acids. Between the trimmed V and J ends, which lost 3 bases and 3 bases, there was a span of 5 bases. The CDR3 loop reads CASSQTHTGELFF. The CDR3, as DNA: TGTGCCAGCAGCCAGACACACACCGGGGAGCTGTTTTTT.

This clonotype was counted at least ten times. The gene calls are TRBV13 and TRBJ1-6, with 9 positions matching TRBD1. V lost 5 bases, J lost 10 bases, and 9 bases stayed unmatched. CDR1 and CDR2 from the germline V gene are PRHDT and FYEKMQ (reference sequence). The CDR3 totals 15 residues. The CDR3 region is CASSPRGTGKSPLHF. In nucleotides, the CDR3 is TGTGCCAGCAGCCCCCGGGGGACAGGGAAATCACCCCTCCACTTT.